What follows is one TCR beta chain and its context. Its antigen specificity is not known. No base quality information exists; no much larger clone differs at one position. This specimen comes from a study of blood T cell repertoires in COVID-19 (dated by TCRdb to 2020 to 2022). About the study as a whole: Samples covering the acute and convalescent phases of COVID-19 were provided by collaborators in the United States, Italy and Spain. The material from the prospective study consisted of cDNA or gDNA derived from T cells, B-cell-depleted T cells, or PBMCs. The dataset comprised deeply sampled blood TCRbeta repertoires from subjects exposed to, actively infected with, or recovered from COVID-19. A freely available public database, intended as a resource for researchers studying the immune response to SARS-CoV-2, is where the repertoires were released. Samples were obtained from the ongoing ImmuneRACE study (first 160 participants) and from 1,200 or so subjects provided by 6 global collaborators. Nearly every sample came with metadata listing a de-identified subject ID, COVID-19 status, age in years and sex. Where available, HLA class I and class II types were taken from metadata supplied by the sample provider and were not determined by assay-based typing.

Overall results and qualifications from the work: The quantity of clinical and demographic metadata differed by source and by participant and was supplied without curation.

The collaborating institutions used their own protocols to collect whole blood in K2EDTA tubes. For TCRbeta analysis, collaborators shipped samples as frozen whole blood, isolated PBMCs, or DNA extracted from either of those sample types. The germline V gene yields SGHRS for CDR1 and YFSETQ for CDR2. The CDR3 starts with the cysteine, ends with the phenylalanine, and has 15 residues. CDR3 DNA only is kept here, 45 bases in frame from base 1. V ends up 2 bases short and J 5 bases short, with an unmatched junction base count of 7. TCRbeta CDR3 regions were amplified from genomic DNA using the immunoSEQ Assay, a bias-controlled multiplex PCR. As for the original processing: The number of nucleated cells in each sample was estimated from the amplification of reference gene primers within the assay. Sequence reads were collapsed and filtered to measure the absolute abundance of every unique TCRbeta CDR3 rearrangement. For each sample, productive Simpson clonality was calculated as the square root of Simpson's diversity index across productive rearrangements. The table was pulled from immuneACCESS by TCRdb, which kept in-frame rearrangements only. Such tables lose some clones; where checked, under half of the loss comes from unresolved V genes, and the rest has no known cause. V, J and clone size derive from that table, while D and trimming were established from the DNA sequence. Recorded for this sample are 110,000 to 150,000 clones; roughly four fifths of them occurred a single time. More than 7% of the sample belongs to the ten largest clones.

The sequence was collected from a human donor in a cohort sampled during active COVID-19. The chain employs TRBV5-1 and TRBJ1-2; the junction holds 9 bases that match TRBD1. Sequenced material: peripheral blood. The nucleotides are TGCGCCAGCAGCTTCGGGGACAGGGAGGGGTATGGCTACACCTTC. This gives the protein CASSFGDREGYGYTF.